This T cell receptor beta chain was obtained from a study of blood T cell repertoires in COVID-19. V dropped 5 bases and J dropped 2; count of bases not matched to a gene: 9. The V gene's germline CDR1 is SGHAT and CDR2 FQNNGV. CDR3 length: 16 amino acids. In the source study's methods: The authors estimated nucleated cell counts from reference gene primer amplification. TCRdb keeps only in-frame clones here, not all; method: immunoSEQ multiplex PCR. The V and J calls and clone size come from that table; D and trimming were worked out from the DNA. In the table there are roughly 64,000 clones, more than 75% of which are singletons.

Sequencing was carried out using peripheral blood. This receptor was identified in a man in his sixties with COVID-19, enrolled during active disease. The J gene is TRBJ2-3, the V gene TRBV11-2; 8 bases line up with TRBD2. Here the CDR3 reads CASSPQVAGTTDTQYF. The CDR3, as DNA: TGTGCCAGCAGCCCACAGGTAGCGGGGACCACAGATACGCAGTATTTT.